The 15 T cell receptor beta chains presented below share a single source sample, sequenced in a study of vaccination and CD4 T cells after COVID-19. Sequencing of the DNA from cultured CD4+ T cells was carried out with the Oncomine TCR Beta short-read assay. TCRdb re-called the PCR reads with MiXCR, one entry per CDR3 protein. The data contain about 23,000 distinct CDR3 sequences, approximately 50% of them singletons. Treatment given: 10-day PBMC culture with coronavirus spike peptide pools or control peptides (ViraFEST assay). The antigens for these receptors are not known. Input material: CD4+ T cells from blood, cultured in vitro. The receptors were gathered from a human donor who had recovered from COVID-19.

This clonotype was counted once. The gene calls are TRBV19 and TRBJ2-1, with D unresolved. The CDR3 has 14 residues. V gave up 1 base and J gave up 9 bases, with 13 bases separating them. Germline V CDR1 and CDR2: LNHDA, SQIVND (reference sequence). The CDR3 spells CASSIVRPWAEQFF. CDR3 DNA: TGTGCCAGTAGTATAGTTCGCCCATGGGCTGAGCAGTTCTTC. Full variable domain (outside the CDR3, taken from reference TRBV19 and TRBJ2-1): DGGITQSPKYLFRKEGQNVTLSCEQNLNHDAMYWYRQDPGQGLRLIYYSQIVNDFQKGDIAEGYSVSREKKESFPLTVTSAQKNPTAFYLCASSIVRPWAEQFFGPGTRLTVL.

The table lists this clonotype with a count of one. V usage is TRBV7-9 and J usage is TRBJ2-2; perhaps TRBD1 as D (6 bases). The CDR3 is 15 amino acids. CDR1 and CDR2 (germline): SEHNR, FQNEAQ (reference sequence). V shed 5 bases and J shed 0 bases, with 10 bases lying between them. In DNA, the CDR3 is TGTGCCAGCAGCGCACAGGGCTCGAACACCGGGGAGCTGTTTTTT. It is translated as CASSAQGSNTGELFF.

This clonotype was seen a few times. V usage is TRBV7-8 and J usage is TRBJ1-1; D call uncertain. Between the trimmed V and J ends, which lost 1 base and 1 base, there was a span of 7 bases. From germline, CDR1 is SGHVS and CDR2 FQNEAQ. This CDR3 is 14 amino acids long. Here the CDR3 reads CASSLGTSNTEAFF. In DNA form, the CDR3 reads TGTGCCAGCAGCTTAGGGACCTCGAACACTGAAGCTTTCTTT.

The CDR3 is CASSVGQAYEQYF. For the CDR3, the DNA is TGTGCCAGCAGTGTGGGACAGGCCTACGAGCAGTACTTC. The chain is built from TRBV27 and TRBJ2-7; TRBD1 matches 8 bases. Germline V CDR1 and CDR2: MNHEY, SMNVEV (reference sequence). The CDR3 totals 13 residues. V was clipped by 5 bases and J by 2 bases; unmatched bases: 2.

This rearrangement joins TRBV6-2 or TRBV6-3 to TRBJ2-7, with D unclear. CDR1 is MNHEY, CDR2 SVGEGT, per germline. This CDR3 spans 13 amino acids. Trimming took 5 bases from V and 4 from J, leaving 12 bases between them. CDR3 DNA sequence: TGTGCCAGCAGTGCCTATCACAGTTACGAGCAGTACTTC. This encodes CASSAYHSYEQYF.

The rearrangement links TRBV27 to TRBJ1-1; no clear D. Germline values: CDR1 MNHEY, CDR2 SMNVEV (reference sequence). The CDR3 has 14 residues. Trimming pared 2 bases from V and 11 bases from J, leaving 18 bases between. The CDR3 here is CASSLVGQAALAFF. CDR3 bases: TGTGCCAGCAGTTTAGTTGGGCAGGCTGCTCTGGCTTTCTTT.

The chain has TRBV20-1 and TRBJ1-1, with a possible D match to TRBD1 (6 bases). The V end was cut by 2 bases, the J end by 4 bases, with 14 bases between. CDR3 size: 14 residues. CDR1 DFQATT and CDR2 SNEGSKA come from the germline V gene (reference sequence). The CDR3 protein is CSARNLGRGTEAFF. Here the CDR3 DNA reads TGCAGTGCTAGAAACCTGGGCAGGGGCACTGAAGCTTTCTTT.

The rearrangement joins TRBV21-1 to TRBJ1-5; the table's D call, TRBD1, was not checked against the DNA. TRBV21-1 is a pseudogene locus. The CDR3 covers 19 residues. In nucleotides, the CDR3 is TGTGCCAGCAGCAAAGTAGTGGGGACAGGGGGTAGTGGCAATCAGCCCCAGCATTTT. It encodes CASSKVVGTGGSGNQPQHF.

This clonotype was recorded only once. The CDR3 sequence: CASSPYVGSYTDTQYF. CDR3 coding DNA: TGTGCCAGCAGCCCCTATGTCGGGAGCTACACAGATACGCAGTATTTT. The chain has TRBV7-9 and TRBJ2-3, with TRBD2 as a possible D gene (6 bases). Trimming removed 5 bases from V and 2 bases from J, with 17 bases in between. Per germline, CDR1 SEHNR and CDR2 FQNEAQ (reference sequence). CDR3 length equals 16 residues.

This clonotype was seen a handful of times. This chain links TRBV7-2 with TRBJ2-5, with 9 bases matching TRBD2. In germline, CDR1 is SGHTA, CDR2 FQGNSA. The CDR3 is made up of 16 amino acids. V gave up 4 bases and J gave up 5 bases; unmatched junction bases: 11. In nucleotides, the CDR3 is TGTGCCAGCAGCTCCGGGGCTAGCGGGATGGGTGAGACCCAGTACTTC. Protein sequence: CASSSGASGMGETQYF.

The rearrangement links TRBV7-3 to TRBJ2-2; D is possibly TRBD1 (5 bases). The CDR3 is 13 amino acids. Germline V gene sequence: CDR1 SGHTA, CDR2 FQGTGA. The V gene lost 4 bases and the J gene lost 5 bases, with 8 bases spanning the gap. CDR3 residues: CASSSTETGELFF. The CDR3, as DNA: TGTGCCAGCAGCTCGACAGAAACCGGGGAGCTGTTTTTT.

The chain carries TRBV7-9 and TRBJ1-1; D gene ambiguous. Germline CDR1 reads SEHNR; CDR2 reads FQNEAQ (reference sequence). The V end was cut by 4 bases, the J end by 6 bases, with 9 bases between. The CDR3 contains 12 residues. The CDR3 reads CASSSYGSEAFF. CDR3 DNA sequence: TGTGCCAGCAGCTCCTATGGGTCTGAAGCTTTCTTT.

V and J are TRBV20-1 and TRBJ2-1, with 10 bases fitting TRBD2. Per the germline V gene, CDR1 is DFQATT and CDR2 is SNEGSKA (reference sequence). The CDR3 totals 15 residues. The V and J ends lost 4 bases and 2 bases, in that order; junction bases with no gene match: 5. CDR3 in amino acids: CSATSGGHAYNEQFF. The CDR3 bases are TGCAGTGCTACTAGCGGGGGCCATGCCTACAATGAGCAGTTCTTC.

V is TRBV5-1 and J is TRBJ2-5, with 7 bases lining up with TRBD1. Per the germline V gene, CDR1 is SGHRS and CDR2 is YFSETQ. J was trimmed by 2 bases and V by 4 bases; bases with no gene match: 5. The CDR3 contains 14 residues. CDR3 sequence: CASSGGQLQETQYF. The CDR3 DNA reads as TGCGCCAGCAGCGGGGGACAGCTTCAAGAGACCCAGTACTTC.

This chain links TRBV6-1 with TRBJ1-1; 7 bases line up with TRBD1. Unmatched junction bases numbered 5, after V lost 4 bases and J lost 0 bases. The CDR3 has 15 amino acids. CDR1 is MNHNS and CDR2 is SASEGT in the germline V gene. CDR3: CASSGQTGLNTEAFF. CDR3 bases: TGTGCCAGCAGTGGCCAGACAGGGCTGAACACTGAAGCTTTCTTT.